The following is a TCR beta chain sequence with its context. The antigen is undetermined. Scientists ran DNA taken from cultured CD4+ T cells through the Oncomine TCR Beta short-read assay for sequencing. Via MiXCR, TCRdb re-called the PCR reads, giving one row per CDR3 protein. This table holds around 12,000 distinct CDR3 sequences, around 77% found once. Specified treatment: approximately 11-day PBMC culture with coronavirus spike peptide pools or control peptides (ViraFEST assay). These data originate in a study of vaccination and CD4 T cells after COVID-19. The trim removed 3 bases at V and 4 bases at J, leaving 10 bases unmatched. Germline CDR1 SGHKS, CDR2 YYEKEE (reference sequence). This CDR3 region has 16 residues.

The source is a human donor who had recovered from COVID-19. Sequenced material: CD4+ T cells from blood, cultured in vitro. The rearrangement joins TRBV5-5 to TRBJ1-2, with 9 positions matching TRBD1. CDR3 in amino acids: CASSSELGDRVYGYTF. CDR3 sequence (DNA): TGTGCCAGCAGCTCTGAATTAGGGGACAGGGTCTATGGCTACACCTTC.